This TCR beta chain comes out of a study of glioma-infiltrating T cells after dendritic cell vaccination. Study-level background: Autologous tumor lysate-pulsed dendritic cell vaccination was given between the early 2000s and the early 2010s. Dendritic cell vaccine was injected intradermally three times, biweekly.

All glioblastoma patients lacked an isocitrate dehydrogenase mutation. Produced via immunoSEQ multiplex PCR; TCRdb's table is partial and in-frame only. The sample has some 70,000 clones, about 81% seen once; the top ten hold around 9.6%. On this clone itself: Antigen: not known.

The CDR3 runs to 13 residues. V lost 9 bases to trimming and J lost 4 bases; unmatched junction nucleotides: 10. From germline, CDR1 is SGHRS and CDR2 YFSETQ. Study outcomes and limitations: The cohort had few patients with full blood and tumor sets.

The source is a human donor with glioblastoma. This rearrangement joins TRBV5-1 to TRBJ2-7, with TRBD2 matching over 7 bases. The sequencing used blood, collected before dendritic cell vaccination. The CDR3 protein is CAKREGESYEQYF. The CDR3 nucleotides are TGCGCCAAAAGGGAGGGAGAATCATACGAGCAGTACTTC.